Following are 14 T cell receptor beta chains from one sample sequenced in a study of vaccination effects on CD4 cells after COVID-19. At the end of around 11 days of culture, CD4+ T cells were isolated. Two doses of BNT162b2 or mRNA-1273 vaccine were administered to participants. Libraries were prepared by immunoSEQ multiplex PCR; TCRdb keeps only in-frame clonotypes and omits some of them. The profile shows 45,000 to 60,000 clones, under 80% of them singletons. Which antigens these TCRs recognize remains unknown. Sequencing used CD4+ T cells from PBMCs cultured without peptide, obtained after COVID-19 vaccination. Receptors originate from a human donor who received a COVID-19 vaccine.

The sample holds a few counts of this clone. The CDR3 coding sequence is TGTGCCAGCAGCCCTAGCGGGAGGGCACTCTCTGGGGCCAACGTCCTGACTTTC. Translated: CASSPSGRALSGANVLTF. V usage is TRBV3-1 (or the pseudogene TRBV3-2) and J usage is TRBJ2-6; 12 positions match TRBD2. J lost 0 bases, V lost 4 bases, and 4 bases had no gene match. Germline CDR1 is LGHDT and CDR2 is YNNKEL (reference sequence). The CDR3 length is 18 residues.

This clone was observed a few times. This chain uses TRBV18 with TRBJ2-3; either TRBD1 or TRBD2 may fit D (7 bases each). This CDR3 is 23 amino acids long. Germline V gene data show CDR1 as KGHSH and CDR2 as LQKENI. Trimming took off 4 bases at V and 0 bases at J, with 35 bases between the two ends. In DNA form, the CDR3 reads TGTGCCAGCTCACTAGGGGGCGGGGGTCTGCGGACCCGTAGACCCAAAAGCACAGATACGCAGTATTTT. Protein sequence: CASSLGGGGLRTRRPKSTDTQYF.

The V call is TRBV12-3 or TRBV12-4, the J call TRBJ2-2, with D perhaps TRBD1 (5 bases). V was shortened by 6 bases and J by 7 bases, with 9 bases between the two germline ends. The CDR3 is 12 amino acids. DNA for the CDR3: TGTGCCAGCAGCCCAGACAGCGGGGAGCTGTTTTTT. Its translation: CASSPDSGELFF.

V gene TRBV3-1 (or the pseudogene TRBV3-2) combines with J gene TRBJ2-7; the D gene is possibly TRBD1 (7 bases). V lost 3 bases, J lost 3 bases, and 12 bases lay in between. CDR3 length: 14 residues. Germline CDR1 reads LGHDT; CDR2 reads YNNKEL (reference sequence). CDR3 sequence: CASSQEGQIYEQYF. DNA of the CDR3: TGTGCCAGCAGCCAGGAGGGACAGATCTACGAGCAGTACTTC.

The chain has TRBV5-1 and TRBJ2-7; the match to TRBD1 covers 10 bases. CDR1 and CDR2 (germline): SGHRS, YFSETQ. The CDR3 has 15 amino acids. V shed 0 bases and J 5 bases; nucleotides not matched to a gene: 5. The CDR3 DNA follows: TGCGCCAGCAGCTTGGGACAGGGGGCTAGGAACGAGCAGTACTTC. Protein: CASSLGQGARNEQYF.

This chain connects TRBV7-9 to TRBJ2-7; unclear D gene. There are 12 residues in the CDR3. The V end lost 5 bases, the J end lost 0 bases, and 5 bases lay between the germline ends. Germline values: CDR1 SEHNR, CDR2 FQNEAQ (reference sequence). The CDR3: CASSQSSYEQYF. In nucleotides, the CDR3 is TGTGCCAGCAGCCAGAGCTCCTACGAGCAGTACTTC.

The chain combines TRBV5-4 with TRBJ2-1; possible D gene TRBD2, 7 bases. The CDR3 extends over 17 amino acids. V lost 4 bases to trimming and J lost 1 base, with 18 bases between them. In germline, CDR1 is SGHNT, CDR2 YYREEE (reference sequence). The CDR3 here is CASSPGGRGGSYNEQFF. CDR3 in DNA: TGTGCCAGCAGCCCGGGGGGCAGGGGAGGGTCCTACAATGAGCAGTTCTTC.

The chain has TRBV4-2 and TRBJ2-3; D gene uncertain. In germline, CDR1 is LGHNA, CDR2 YNFKEQ. The CDR3 contains 19 residues. Trimming left V 0 bases short and J 3 bases short, with 22 bases between. As DNA, the CDR3 is TGTGCCAGCAGCCAAGATCTTCCCACGCGTGGTGGTAGGACAGATACGCAGTATTTT. Translation gives CASSQDLPTRGGRTDTQYF.

The gene calls are TRBV18 and TRBJ2-7; a possible D gene is TRBD2 (5 bases). The CDR3 loop spans 14 amino acids. Looked up from germline, CDR1 is KGHSH and CDR2 is LQKENI. The V and J ends lost 4 bases and 2 bases respectively, with 12 bases between them. The CDR3 nucleotides read TGTGCCAGCTCACTCCCGGGGAAACCCTACGAGCAGTACTTC. It encodes CASSLPGKPYEQYF.

This clone was observed a few times. The chain is built from TRBV19 and TRBJ2-2; the D gene is possibly TRBD2 (6 bases). The CDR3 totals 15 residues. V lost 0 bases and J lost 4, with 9 bases in between. CDR1 LNHDA and CDR2 SQIVND come from the germline V gene (reference sequence). CDR3 DNA sequence: TGTGCCAGTAGTATAGATCGGGACTTCACCGGGGAGCTGTTTTTT. Protein: CASSIDRDFTGELFF.

The CDR3 region has the DNA TGTGCCAGCAGTAACGACAGGGCGCCCTATGGCTACACCTTC. It yields the protein CASSNDRAPYGYTF. The genes are TRBV6-5 and TRBJ1-2; 7 positions match TRBD1. V shed 5 bases, J shed 4 bases, and the junction held 7 bases outside the gene matches. CDR1 is MNHEY and CDR2 is SVGAGI in the germline V gene. The CDR3 loop spans 14 amino acids.

The chain recombines TRBV5-8 with TRBJ1-5, with TRBD1 matching over 7 bases. Per the germline V gene, CDR1 is SGHTS and CDR2 is YDEGEE. The CDR3 length is 14 residues. Losses at the gene ends were 4 bases for V and 4 bases for J; bases not matched to a gene: 5. The DNA for the CDR3 is TGTGCCAGCAGCCGGGACAGCCCGAATCAGCCCCAGCATTTT. Protein sequence: CASSRDSPNQPQHF.

This clone was counted between two and nine times. This chain connects TRBV11-2 to TRBJ2-7, with D unresolved. Germline CDR1 is SGHAT and CDR2 is FQNNGV. V was cut by 6 bases and J by 0 bases, with 3 bases left in between. This CDR3 is built from 11 residues. The CDR3, as DNA: TGTGCCAGCAGTCCCTCCTACGAGCAGTACTTC. This codes for CASSPSYEQYF. Based on the CDR3 plus reference TRBV11-2 and TRBJ2-7, the full variable domain is EAGVAQSPRYKIIEKRQSVAFWCNPISGHATLYWYQQILGQGPKLLIQFQNNGVVDDSQLPKDRFSAERLKGVDSTLKIQPAKLEDSAVYLCASSPSYEQYFGPGTRLTVT.

The gene calls are TRBV24-1 and TRBJ1-2; TRBD1 is a possible D gene (5 bases). Per the germline V gene, CDR1 is KGHDR and CDR2 is SFDVKD. V lost 11 bases and J lost 8, with 11 bases in between. The CDR3 consists of 10 residues. In DNA form, the CDR3 reads TGTGCCAACGGGGGGTTGGGCTACACCTTC. It codes for CANGGLGYTF.